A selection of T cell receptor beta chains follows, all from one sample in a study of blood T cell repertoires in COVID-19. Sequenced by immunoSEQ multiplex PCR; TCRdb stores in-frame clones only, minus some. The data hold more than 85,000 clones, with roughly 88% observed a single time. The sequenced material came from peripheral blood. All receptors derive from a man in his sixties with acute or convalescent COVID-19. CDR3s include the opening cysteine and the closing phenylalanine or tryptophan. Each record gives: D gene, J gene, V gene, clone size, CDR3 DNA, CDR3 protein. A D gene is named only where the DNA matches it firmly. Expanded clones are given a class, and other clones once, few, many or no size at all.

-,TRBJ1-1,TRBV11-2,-,TGTGCCAGCAGCTTGTCAGAGGAGAGACCGAACGCTGAAGCTTTCTTT,CASSLSEERPNAEAFF
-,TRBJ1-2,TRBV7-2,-,TGTGCCAGCAGCTCACAGGGTTATGGCTACACCTTC,CASSSQGYGYTF
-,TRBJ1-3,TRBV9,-,TGTGCCAGCAGCGGACGCTCAGGGTTAGGAAACACCATATATTTT,CASSGRSGLGNTIYF
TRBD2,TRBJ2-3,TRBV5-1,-,TGCGCCAGCAGCTTGGGAGCTGGGACTATCACAGATACGCAGTATTTT,CASSLGAGTITDTQYF
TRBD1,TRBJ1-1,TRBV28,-,TGTGCCAGCAGGGGGACAGGCAACACTGAAGCTTTCTTT,CASRGTGNTEAFF
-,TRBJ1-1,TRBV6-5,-,TGTGCCAGCAGGCTCGGGAGGGAGAACACTGAAGCTTTCTTT,CASRLGRENTEAFF
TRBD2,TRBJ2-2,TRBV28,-,TGTGCCAGCAGTTTGGCCAGCGGGGCCACCGGGGAGCTGTTTTTT,CASSLASGATGELFF
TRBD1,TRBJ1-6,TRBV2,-,TGTGCCAGCGGAAACCGGGACAGGGGGCTTAATTCACCCCTCCACTTT,CASGNRDRGLNSPLHF
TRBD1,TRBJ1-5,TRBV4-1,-,TGCGCCAGCAGCCAAAAAGGGACAGAAGATCAGCCCCAGCATTTT,CASSQKGTEDQPQHF
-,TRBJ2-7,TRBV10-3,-,TGTGCCATCAGTGCGACAGTGGCCCTTTACGAGCAGTACTTC,CAISATVALYEQYF
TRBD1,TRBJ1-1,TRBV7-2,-,TGTGCCAGCAGAGGACAGGCCAACCCTATACCTACGAACACTGAAGCTTTCTTT,CASRGQANPIPTNTEAFF
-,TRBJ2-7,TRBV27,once,TGTGCCAGCAGTTTGGCCCCGAGGGCGGGCGAGCAGTACTTC,CASSLAPRAGEQYF
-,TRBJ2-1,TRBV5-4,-,TGTGCCAGCAGCTTAGACAGCGCATCCTACAATGAGCAGTTCTTC,CASSLDSASYNEQFF
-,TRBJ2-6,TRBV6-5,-,TGTGCCAGCAGTTACTCCGGGAACTCTGGGGCCAACGTCCTGACTTTC,CASSYSGNSGANVLTF
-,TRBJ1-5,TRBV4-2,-,TGTGCCAGCAGCCACTATAGCAATCAGCCCCAGCATTTT,CASSHYSNQPQHF
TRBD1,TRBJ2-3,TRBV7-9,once,TGTGCCAGCAGCTCGGGACAGGTGTTTTGGTCTCGCACAGATACGCAGTATTTT,CASSSGQVFWSRTDTQYF
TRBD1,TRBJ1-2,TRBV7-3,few,TGTGCCAGCAGCAGGACAGGGTCTAACTATGGCTACACCTTC,CASSRTGSNYGYTF
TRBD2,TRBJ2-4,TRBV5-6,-,TGTGCCAGCAGCTTGGCCGTTTCTAGCGGGGTGGGTAACATTCAGTACTTC,CASSLAVSSGVGNIQYF
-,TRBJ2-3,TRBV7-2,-,TGTGCCAGCAGCTTAGCTCAGGGTTCGGCAGATACGCAGTATTTT,CASSLAQGSADTQYF
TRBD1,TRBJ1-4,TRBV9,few,TGTGCCAGCAGCGCCTCCGGGACAGGTAGAAATGAAAAACTGTTTTTT,CASSASGTGRNEKLFF
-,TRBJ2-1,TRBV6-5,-,TGTGCCAGCAGTTACCAGGCAGAGCAGTTCTTC,CASSYQAEQFF
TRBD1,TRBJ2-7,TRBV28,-,TGTGCCAGCAGCCGGACAGGGGGCTACGAGCAGTACTTC,CASSRTGGYEQYF
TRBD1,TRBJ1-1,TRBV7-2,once,TGTGCCAGCAGCAGACAGGGGCCCACTGAAGCTTTCTTT,CASSRQGPTEAFF
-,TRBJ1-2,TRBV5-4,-,TGTGCCAGCAGCTTGGGCCGGGGGGCTAACTATGGCTACACCTTC,CASSLGRGANYGYTF
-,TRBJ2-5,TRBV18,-,TGTGCCAGCTCACCTCCAGGAAAACAAGAGACCCAGTACTTC,CASSPPGKQETQYF
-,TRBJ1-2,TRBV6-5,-,TGTGCCAGCAGCTTGGACTACTATGGCTACACCTTC,CASSLDYYGYTF
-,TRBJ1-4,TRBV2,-,TGTGCCAGCCTCGCTGTGGGGACATCGAATGAAAAACTGTTTTTT,CASLAVGTSNEKLFF
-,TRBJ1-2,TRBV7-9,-,TGTGCCAGCACCAAGATTACCGGGGATTATGGCTACACCTTC,CASTKITGDYGYTF
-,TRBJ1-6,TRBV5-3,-,TGTGCCAGAAGCTTGGTCGGCTCCTATAATTCACCCCTCCACTTT,CARSLVGSYNSPLHF
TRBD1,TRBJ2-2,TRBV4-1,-,TGCGCCAGCAGCCACCCGGGACAGGGGAGCACCGGGGAGCTGTTTTTT,CASSHPGQGSTGELFF
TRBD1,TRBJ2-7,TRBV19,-,TGTGCCAGTAGTTCGACCGGGACAGGGATGTACGAGCAGTACTTC,CASSSTGTGMYEQYF
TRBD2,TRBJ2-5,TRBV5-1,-,TGCGCCAGCAGCACCCGACTAGCGGGGGGACAAGAGACCCAGTACTTC,CASSTRLAGGQETQYF
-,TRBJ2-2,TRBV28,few,TGTGCGGCAGTTTTGGGAGGTTCCTCGTCCGGGGAGCTGTTTTTT,CAAVLGGSSSGELFF
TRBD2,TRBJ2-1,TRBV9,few,TGTGCCAGCAGCGTACTAGCGGGGGGGTCCAATGAGCAGTTCTTC,CASSVLAGGSNEQFF
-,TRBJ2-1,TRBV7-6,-,TGTGCCAGCAGCTTCGGGCAGGCCGGGGATGAGCAGTTCTTC,CASSFGQAGDEQFF
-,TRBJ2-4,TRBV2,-,TGTGCCAGCAACCGGGATTTGCTAGCCAAAAACATTCAGTACTTC,CASNRDLLAKNIQYF
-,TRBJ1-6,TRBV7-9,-,TGTGCCAGCACCATCGACAGTACTAATTCACCCCTCCACTTT,CASTIDSTNSPLHF